The T cell receptor beta chain under discussion was sequenced for a study of shared clonotypes between healthy human individuals. Study-wide findings and caveats: About 5% of naive CD4 clonotypes were common to a handful of donors.

TCRdb keeps only in-frame clones here, not all; method: immunoSEQ multiplex PCR. The sample holds 2,500,000 or so clones, roughly 90% seen once. The CDR3 consists of 15 residues. Germline V CDR1 and CDR2: LNHDA, SQIVND (reference sequence). The ends were cut back, 1 base at V and 9 bases at J, with 16 bases in the middle. The donor population consisted of healthy HIV-negative adults with no recent acute infections or vaccinations. In regard to this clone: Its cognate antigen is unknown.

The receptor's source is a man younger than 30 in good health. Some clones in this sample may be carry-over from other donors' samples. The sequencing input was naive CD4+ T cells from PBMCs. Indicated subset: CD45RA+ positively selected. This chain links TRBV19 with TRBJ2-1; D remains unclear. DNA for the CDR3: TGTGCCAGTAGTATAGGCCCTATGGGGATCGGTGAGCAGTTCTTC. It yields the protein CASSIGPMGIGEQFF.